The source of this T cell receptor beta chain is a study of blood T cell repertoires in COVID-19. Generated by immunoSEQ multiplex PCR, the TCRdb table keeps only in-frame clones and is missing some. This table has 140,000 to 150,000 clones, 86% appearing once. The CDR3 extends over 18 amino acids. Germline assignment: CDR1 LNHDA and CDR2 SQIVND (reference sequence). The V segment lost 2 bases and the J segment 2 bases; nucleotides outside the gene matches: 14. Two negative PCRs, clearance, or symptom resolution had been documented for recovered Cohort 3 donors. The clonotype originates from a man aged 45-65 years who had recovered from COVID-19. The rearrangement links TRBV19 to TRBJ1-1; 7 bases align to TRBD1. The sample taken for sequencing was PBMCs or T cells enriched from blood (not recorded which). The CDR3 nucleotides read TGTGCCAGTAGTATATTGCCCGGGACAGCTAAAATAAACACTGAAGCTTTCTTT. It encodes CASSILPGTAKINTEAFF.